This T cell receptor (beta chain) was documented in a study of cytomegalovirus exposure and HLA in healthy donors. Findings of the study overall: Clonal expansion, a later analysis showed, was greater in HLA-associated TCR beta chains than in equally common others.

The PCR employed 60 Vbeta primers together with 13 Jbeta primers. Clones were sequenced by immunoSEQ multiplex PCR, and TCRdb holds only the in-frame ones, with some missing. The profile shows approximately 61,000 clones, around 80% of them singletons. The V end was cut by 0 bases, the J end by 7 bases, with 8 bases between. Germline V gene lookup returns CDR1 SGHRS and CDR2 YFSETQ. The CDR3 covers 13 residues. This clone was seen just once. Its antigen is undetermined. This chain uses TRBV5-1 with TRBJ1-5; no clear D. The sample comprised PBMCs. The clonotype comes from a man in his fifties or sixties in good health and CMV-seropositive. The CDR3 region has the DNA TGCGCCAGCAGCTTGGGGTTTGAGCAGCCCCAGCATTTT. Amino acid sequence: CASSLGFEQPQHF.